Listed below are T cell receptor beta chains from one sample, sequenced in a study of T cell responses to AZD1222 COVID-19 vaccine. Method: immunoSEQ multiplex PCR; TCRdb's copy keeps in-frame clones and lacks some. The repertoire holds more than 140,000 clones, with 88% as singletons. The source material was peripheral blood, sampled on day 0 of MenACWY control vaccination. These TCRs come from an adult in good health. The CDR3 runs from the conserved cysteine through the conserved F or W. D genes are given only for firm matches. Some rows mark clone size as missing; the rest say once, few, many or name a class of expanded clone.

d_call	v_call	j_call	clone_size	cdr3_nt	cdr3_aa
NA	TRBV3-1/TRBV3-2	TRBJ1-4	NA	TGTGCCAGCAATAGGGGCGGCTCCGGGGAACTGTTTTTT	CASNRGGSGELFF
NA	TRBV20-1	TRBJ2-5	NA	TGCAGTGCTAGTAAATCCAGCCAAGAGACCCAGTACTTC	CSASKSSQETQYF
NA	TRBV5-1	TRBJ1-1	NA	TGCGCCAGCAGCTTGGGACAGCCAAAGAACACTGAAGCTTTCTTT	CASSLGQPKNTEAFF
TRBD2	TRBV2	TRBJ2-1	NA	TGTGCCAGCACCCTCACGGGACTAGTCTACAATGAGCAGTTCTTC	CASTLTGLVYNEQFF
NA	TRBV9	TRBJ2-3	NA	TGTGCCAGCAGCCCAGTTGGCCGGAGCACAGATACGCAGTATTTT	CASSPVGRSTDTQYF
NA	TRBV27	TRBJ2-7	NA	TGTGCCAGCAGGGCCTTTGGCGAGCAGTACTTC	CASRAFGEQYF
NA	TRBV14	TRBJ1-1	NA	TGTGCCAGCAGCCAAGGATGGAACACTGAAGCTTTCTTT	CASSQGWNTEAFF
NA	TRBV7-2	TRBJ2-1	NA	TGTGCCAGCAGGAGGAGCAATGAGCAGTTCTTC	CASRRSNEQFF
TRBD1	TRBV7-3	TRBJ1-6	NA	TGTGCCAGCAGCTCGACAGGGAATTCACCCCTCCACTTT	CASSSTGNSPLHF
NA	TRBV27	TRBJ1-6	NA	TGTGCCACCGACAGGCCTCCGGGTAATTCACCCCTCCACTTT	CATDRPPGNSPLHF
TRBD1	TRBV28	TRBJ2-5	NA	TGTGCCAGCAGGTCGACAGGGGGGGGAGAGACCCAGTACTTC	CASRSTGGGETQYF
TRBD1	TRBV2	TRBJ2-7	NA	TGTGCCAGCAGTGGGGGACAGGGGGGTTACGAGCAGTACTTC	CASSGGQGGYEQYF
NA	TRBV29-1	TRBJ2-1	NA	TGCAGCGTTGAAGATGTCCTCGGAGCGGCCTACAATGAGCAGTTCTTC	CSVEDVLGAAYNEQFF
TRBD1	TRBV7-2	TRBJ1-2	NA	TGTGCCAGCAGCTCCAGGGACAGTCGGGGCTACACCTTC	CASSSRDSRGYTF
NA	TRBV11-3	TRBJ1-4	once	TGTGCCAGCAGCCGGGACACTAATGAAAAACTGTTTTTT	CASSRDTNEKLFF
NA	TRBV7-2	TRBJ1-2	NA	TGTGCCAGCAGCCCTGGACGGGGGCTTTCGGACTATGGCTACACCTTC	CASSPGRGLSDYGYTF
TRBD1	TRBV7-9	TRBJ2-7	NA	TGTGCCAGCAGCTCCTCATCCGGGACAGGGGGCCACGAGCAGTACTTC	CASSSSSGTGGHEQYF
NA	TRBV18	TRBJ2-2	NA	TGTGCCAGCTCACCACCAGGGGAGAGTAACACCGGGGAGCTGTTTTTT	CASSPPGESNTGELFF
TRBD1	TRBV10-3	TRBJ2-2	few	TGTGCCATCAGTGAGCAGACAGGGAAAAGTACCGGGGAGCTGTTTTTT	CAISEQTGKSTGELFF
NA	TRBV11-2	TRBJ1-2	NA	TGTGCCAGCAGCTTAGGATCAGACCCCTATGGCTACACCTTC	CASSLGSDPYGYTF
NA	TRBV19	TRBJ1-6	NA	TGTGCCAGCCAGTGGGCCCAAGGGAATAATTCACCCCTCCACTTT	CASQWAQGNNSPLHF
TRBD2	TRBV27	TRBJ2-1	NA	TGTGCCAGCAGTTTCCGGGAGGGCTACAATGAGCAGTTCTTC	CASSFREGYNEQFF
TRBD1	TRBV7-9	TRBJ1-2	NA	TGTGCCAGCAGCTTGGGTAGTAGGGACAGATATGGCTACACCTTC	CASSLGSRDRYGYTF
TRBD1	TRBV28	TRBJ1-2	NA	TGTGCCAGCAGTGACTCCCGACAGGGAAGGGGCAAACTGTATGGCTACACCTTC	CASSDSRQGRGKLYGYTF
TRBD1	TRBV19	TRBJ1-2	NA	TGTGCCAGCCGGGAGACAGGGCCTTCCGGCTACACCTTC	CASRETGPSGYTF
NA	TRBV7-9	TRBJ1-1	NA	TGTGCCAGCAGCTTATCCTCTCGGACTGAAGCTTTCTTT	CASSLSSRTEAFF
NA	TRBV11-3	TRBJ1-2	NA	TGTGCCAGCAGCTTACAGGGACTTAACTATGGCTACACCTTC	CASSLQGLNYGYTF
NA	TRBV6-5	TRBJ1-1	NA	TGTGCCAGCACAAGGGATGGGGGAGGCACTGAAGCTTTCTTT	CASTRDGGGTEAFF
NA	TRBV28	TRBJ1-2	NA	TGTGCCAGCAGTTTGCGAACTGGCTACACCTTC	CASSLRTGYTF
TRBD1	TRBV11-2	TRBJ2-1	NA	TGTGCCAGCAGCCCCAGACAGGGTCTCTCAATTGAGCAGTTCTTC	CASSPRQGLSIEQFF
TRBD1	TRBV29-1	TRBJ2-7	NA	TGCAGCGTTACATGGGACAGCTCCTACGAGCAGTACTTC	CSVTWDSSYEQYF
TRBD1	TRBV14	TRBJ2-2	NA	TGTGCCAGCAGCGCCGACAGGGGGTTCACCGGGGAGCTGTTTTTT	CASSADRGFTGELFF
NA	TRBV12-5	TRBJ1-5	NA	TGTGCTAGTGGTTTGGTACTCGGGGGCGGGCTGTGGGATCAGCCCCAGCATTTT	CASGLVLGGGLWDQPQHF
TRBD1	TRBV7-3	TRBJ2-3	NA	TGTGCCAGCAGCTTATTTTCCCCGGGACAGGTAGATACGCAGTATTTT	CASSLFSPGQVDTQYF
NA	TRBV7-9	TRBJ1-2	few	TGTGCCAGCAGCCACGCCTGGAACTATGGCTACACCTTC	CASSHAWNYGYTF
TRBD1	TRBV29-1	TRBJ1-1	many	TGCAGCGTGACAGGGGTCGGTACGAACACTGAAGCTTTCTTT	CSVTGVGTNTEAFF
TRBD2	TRBV5-4	TRBJ2-1	NA	TGTGCCAGCAGGACAAGGACTAGCGGCTCCAATGAGCAGTTCTTC	CASRTRTSGSNEQFF
TRBD1	TRBV24-1	TRBJ2-1	NA	TGTGCCACCAGTGATCCCCGGCCCCGGACAGGCCAAAGCTCCTACAATGAGCAGTTCTTC	CATSDPRPRTGQSSYNEQFF
NA	TRBV6-5	TRBJ1-2	NA	TGTGCCAGCAGCCCCCAGGGTATCCTTGGCTACACCTTC	CASSPQGILGYTF
NA	TRBV7-2	TRBJ2-2	NA	TGTGCCAGCAGTTGGAGTAGTGGCACCGGGGAGCTGTTTTTT	CASSWSSGTGELFF
TRBD2	TRBV27	TRBJ2-2	NA	TGTGCCAGCACCCATCTAGCGGGAGAGGCCGGGGAGCTGTTTTTT	CASTHLAGEAGELFF
TRBD2	TRBV11-3	TRBJ2-2	once	TGTGCCAGCAGCTTAGAGGGACTAGCGGGAGTATCCACCGGGGAGCTGTTTTTT	CASSLEGLAGVSTGELFF
TRBD1	TRBV4-1	TRBJ2-1	once	TGCGCCAGCAGGTCTTACGGGACAGGGGTCGATGAGCAGTTCTTC	CASRSYGTGVDEQFF
TRBD1	TRBV2	TRBJ2-2	NA	TGTGCCAGCAGAAAAGACAGGGCTTGGGCCGGGGAGCTGTTTTTT	CASRKDRAWAGELFF
NA	TRBV29-1	TRBJ1-2	NA	TGCAGCGTTGAAGATAATGAGGGCCGCTCCTATGGCTACACCTTC	CSVEDNEGRSYGYTF